This T cell receptor beta chain was identified in a study of PD-1 blockade in classical Hodgkin lymphoma. Study-level results: Compared with healthy donors, newly diagnosed patients reportedly showed lower baseline TCR diversity. Differences between repertoires have undefined causes, possibly disease activity or prior therapy.

The CDR3 loop spans 13 amino acids. Trimming pared 5 bases from V and 7 bases from J, leaving 13 bases between. Germline V lookup: CDR1 SGHRS, CDR2 YFSETQ. Time point reported: newly diagnosed, previously untreated cHL patient sample. The CD4+ T cells used were purified from thawed PBMCs through magnetic negative selection. Comparison came from newly diagnosed, untreated classical Hodgkin lymphoma PBMCs. This clone has just one count. What it recognizes is unknown. Clones were sequenced by immunoSEQ multiplex PCR, and TCRdb holds only the in-frame ones, with some missing. Of under 40,000 clones listed, less than 90% are singletons.

The rearrangement joins TRBV5-1 to TRBJ2-1; D not certain. Material: CD4+ T cells from blood. The receptor was isolated from a human donor with classical Hodgkin lymphoma. The CDR3 sequence: CASSVLSVNEQFF. CDR3 nucleotides: TGCGCCAGCAGTGTACTAAGCGTAAATGAGCAGTTCTTC.